The 18 T cell receptor beta chains given below trace back to one sample, sequenced in a study of blood T cells in healthy people across ages (dated by TCRdb to between 2015 and 2017). Library generation was performed with 5' RACE. Instrument on record: Illumina HiSeq 2500. A second PCR of roughly 7 to 11 cycles was performed with a sample-barcoded 5' primer and a J-beta primer mix. TCRdb reprocessed the public reads (quality trimming at Q25 with fastp, clone calling with MiXCR) and kept in-frame beta chains. Rows merge per CDR3 protein into single entries with the most common DNA and genes. For this sample the table gives 1 million to 1.2 million distinct CDR3 sequences, of which 35% to 40% were detected only once. The top ten clonotypes cover 10% to 15% of the sample. Sequencing was carried out using blood. These receptors all stem from a young man in good health.

Comment on this clonotype: At one boundary the junction diverges from the germline segment, which might be a read error. The rearrangement links TRBV12-3 or TRBV12-4 to TRBJ1-5; unclear D gene. CDR3 length equals 14 residues. The CDR3 protein is CTSSLRHPDQPQHF. The CDR3 coding sequence is TGTACCAGCAGTTTAAGGCACCCCGATCAGCCCCAGCATTTT.

The chain is built from TRBV5-6 and TRBJ1-1; the D gene is possibly TRBD1 (5 bases). Trimming stripped 2 bases from V and 6 bases from J, with 11 bases between. The V gene's germline CDR1 is SGHDT and CDR2 YYEEEE. The CDR3 contains 13 residues. The CDR3 reads CASSFRGEPEAFF. The CDR3 coding sequence is TGTGCCAGCAGCTTCCGGGGGGAGCCTGAAGCTTTCTTT.

This clonotype was counted ten times or more. This chain's CDR3 is CASSQDLGRNYGYTF. CDR3 bases: TGTGCCAGCAGCCAAGATCTGGGGAGGAACTATGGCTACACCTTC. The chain employs TRBV4-2 and TRBJ1-2; D gene unclear. Trimming took off 0 bases at V and 2 bases at J, with 10 bases between the two ends. Germline-derived CDR1 and CDR2 are LGHNA and YNFKEQ. The CDR3 has 15 amino acids.

On this clonotype: Compared with germline, one end of the junction differs, possibly owing to a read error. The chain carries TRBV3-1 and TRBJ2-7; perhaps TRBD2 as D (6 bases). The CDR3 contains 13 residues. Germline V gene sequence: CDR1 LGHDT, CDR2 YNNKEL (reference sequence). The DNA for the CDR3 is TGTGTCAGCACCTATTCGGGGAGGAACGAGCAGTACTTC. The encoded protein is CVSTYSGRNEQYF.

V and J are TRBV7-2 and TRBJ1-4; D is unclear. Germline-derived CDR1 and CDR2 are SGHTA and FQGNSA. The CDR3 runs 16 residues. The V end was cut by 2 bases, the J end by 7 bases, with 17 bases between. The CDR3 DNA reads TGTGCCAGCAGCTTAAGGAGAACGGTTCGGGCTGAAAAACTGTTTTTT. Translated, it gives CASSLRRTVRAEKLFF.

This chain joins TRBV11-2 and TRBJ2-1; 7 positions agree with TRBD1. With 1 base clipped from V and 6 bases from J, the junction kept 12 bases outside the gene matches. Germline V gives CDR1 SGHAT, CDR2 FQNNGV. CDR3 length equals 17 residues. The CDR3 DNA follows: TGTGCCAGCAGCTTAGTGGGGGACAGTGAGCTAGGCAATGAGCAGTTCTTC. The encoded protein is CASSLVGDSELGNEQFF. Full variable domain (outside the CDR3, taken from reference TRBV11-2 and TRBJ2-1): EAGVAQSPRYKIIEKRQSVAFWCNPISGHATLYWYQQILGQGPKLLIQFQNNGVVDDSQLPKDRFSAERLKGVDSTLKIQPAKLEDSAVYLCASSLVGDSELGNEQFFGPGTRLTVL.

This chain joins TRBV4-1 and TRBJ2-5; TRBD1 might be the D (5 bases). From germline, CDR1 is MGHRA and CDR2 YSYEKL. The CDR3 extends over 15 amino acids. Trimming shortened V by 4 bases and J by 3 bases, and 15 bases separated the two germline ends. CDR3 region: CASSPQNQGEETQYF. The CDR3 nucleotides read TGCGCCAGCAGCCCTCAGAATCAAGGGGAAGAGACCCAGTACTTC.

The V gene is TRBV12-3 or TRBV12-4, the J gene TRBJ2-5; TRBD2 matches at 11 bases. This CDR3 spans 15 amino acids. J lost 5 bases, V lost 5 bases, and 7 bases had no gene match. The CDR3 spells CASSTSGGPLETQYF. The DNA for the CDR3 is TGTGCCAGCAGTACTAGCGGGGGCCCTCTCGAGACCCAGTACTTC.

This clonotype appeared once. The chain joins TRBV6-2 or TRBV6-3 to TRBJ2-5, with 8 bases lining up with TRBD2. Germline V gives CDR1 MNHEY, CDR2 SVGEGT. This CDR3 comprises 14 residues. The trim removed 3 bases at V and 11 bases at J, leaving 11 bases unmatched. The CDR3 reads CASSYSGAANEQYF. The DNA of the CDR3 is TGTGCCAGCAGTTATAGCGGGGCGGCGAATGAGCAGTACTTC.

V and J are TRBV7-9 and TRBJ2-1; a possible D gene is TRBD2 (5 bases). Between the trimmed V and J ends, which lost 0 bases and 4 bases, there was a span of 16 bases. The V gene's germline CDR1 is SEHNR and CDR2 FQNEAQ (reference sequence). This CDR3 comprises 17 residues. The CDR3 bases are TGTGCCAGCAGCTTAGCGCTCGGGGTTTTGGTTTACAATGAGCAGTTCTTC. The encoded protein is CASSLALGVLVYNEQFF.

In this sample, this clonotype turned up a few times. The chain links TRBV12-3 or TRBV12-4 to TRBJ1-2; D not resolved. Trimming took 1 base from V and 8 from J, leaving 17 bases between them. This CDR3 has 15 residues. The CDR3 DNA reads TGTGCCAGCAGTTTAGTTAGAGGAATCCTAGGAGGCTACACCTTC. This gives the protein CASSLVRGILGGYTF.

A note on this clonotype: At one of its ends the junction is not consistent with the germline gene, which may arise from a read error. The CDR3 here is CASGQDYSGGGSPLHF. CDR3 DNA: TGCGCCAGCGGCCAAGATTACTCCGGGGGTGGTTCACCCCTCCACTTT. The gene calls are TRBV4-1 and TRBJ1-6; maybe TRBD1 (5 bases). The CDR3 contains 16 residues. Germline loops: CDR1 MGHRA, CDR2 YSYEKL.

This clonotype has only a few counts. The chain has TRBV12-5 and TRBJ2-3; D is unresolved. CDR1 and CDR2 (germline): LGHNT, FRNRAP. The CDR3 extends over 12 amino acids. V gave up 0 bases and J gave up 6 bases, with 4 bases separating them. DNA for the CDR3: TGTGCTAGTGGTTTGGTAGTCGATACGCAGTATTTT. This sequence encodes CASGLVVDTQYF.

V is TRBV7-2 and J is TRBJ1-2; no clear D gene. The CDR3 loop spans 13 amino acids. Trimming stripped 1 base from V and 4 bases from J, with 7 bases between. Germline lookup yields CDR1 SGHTA and CDR2 FQGNSA. CDR3 protein: CASSLGASYGYTF. CDR3 DNA: TGTGCCAGCAGCTTAGGTGCCTCCTATGGCTACACCTTC.

V and J are TRBV7-3 and TRBJ1-1; TRBD1 aligns across 7 bases. The CDR3 contains 15 residues. Germline-derived CDR1 and CDR2 are SGHTA and FQGTGA. Germline trimming cut 4 bases from V and 2 bases from J; bases unmatched to any gene: 7. The CDR3 DNA reads as TGTGCCAGCAGCTCGGACAGGTCGGGAAACACTGAAGCTTTCTTT. As protein: CASSSDRSGNTEAFF.

This chain uses TRBV9 with TRBJ1-1; D is undetermined. Trimming removed 6 bases from V and 5 bases from J, with 14 bases in between. The CDR3 covers 13 residues. The germline CDR1 and CDR2 sequences are SGDLS and YYNGEE. CDR3 sequence (DNA): TGTGCCAGCATCCCTGATGGCGGGACTGAAGCTTTCTTT. Protein: CASIPDGGTEAFF. The entire variable domain, with the rest obtained from reference TRBV9 and TRBJ1-1, is as follows: DSGVTQTPKHLITATGQRVTLRCSPRSGDLSVYWYQQSLDQGLQFLIQYYNGEERAKGNILERFSAQQFPDLHSELNLSSLELGDSALYFCASIPDGGTEAFFGQGTRLTVV.

As concerns this clonotype: The germline gene is not matched at one end of the junction; a read error may be the cause. The V call is TRBV7-9, the J call TRBJ1-4; D remains ambiguous. The CDR3 consists of 13 residues. The germline CDR1 and CDR2 sequences are SEHNR and FQNEAQ (reference sequence). The CDR3 reads CASSYENNKKLFF. In nucleotides, the CDR3 is TGTGCCAGCAGCTATGAGAATAATAAAAAACTGTTTTTT. The full variable domain, in which reference TRBV7-9 and TRBJ1-4 provide the parts outside the CDR3, is DTGVSQNPRHKITKRGQNVTFRCDPISEHNRLYWYRQTLGQGPEFLTYFQNEAQLEKSRLLSDRFSAERPKGSFSTLEIQRTEQGDSAMYLCASSYENNKKLFFGSGTQLSVL.

The genes are TRBV10-3 and TRBJ2-2; D ambiguous. Between the trimmed V and J ends, which lost 0 bases and 7 bases, there was a span of 18 bases. In germline, CDR1 is ENHRY, CDR2 SYGVKD. This CDR3 comprises 17 residues. The CDR3 DNA is TGTGCCATCAGTGAGTCTGGGGTCAGTAGGAGCATCGGGGAGCTGTTTTTT. Amino acid sequence: CAISESGVSRSIGELFF.